The 5 T cell receptor beta chains reported below all come from one sample, sequenced in a study of blood T cells in healthy people across ages. Combining a sample-barcoded 5' primer with a J-beta primer mix, a second PCR ran for roughly 6 to 12 cycles. Each CDR3 protein gets one entry after TCRdb re-called the 5' RACE reads with MiXCR. The data show around 970,000 distinct CDR3 sequences, with 51% seen just once and about a fifth held by the top ten. The sequencing input was blood. Receptors originate from a woman between 55 and 75 years old in good health.

This sequence joins TRBV29-1 and TRBJ2-3; 9 positions agree with TRBD2. The CDR3 loop spans 12 amino acids. CDR1 and CDR2 from the germline V gene are SQVTM and ANQGSEA. V trimming: 4 bases; J trimming: 5 bases; junction bases outside the gene matches: 1. DNA for the CDR3: TGCAGCGTTGCACTAGCGGGAGATACGCAGTATTTT. It specifies CSVALAGDTQYF.

This chain connects TRBV5-8 to TRBJ2-1; 8 nucleotides agree with TRBD2. This CDR3 is 17 amino acids long. J lost 9 bases, V lost 0 bases, and 14 bases had no gene match. Germline V gives CDR1 SGHTS, CDR2 YDEGEE. CDR3: CASSLAIGGLDFGEQFF. The CDR3 coding sequence is TGTGCCAGCAGCTTGGCTATTGGGGGACTAGACTTTGGTGAGCAGTTCTTC.

Only a few counts were recorded for this clonotype. The chain employs TRBV4-1 and TRBJ2-3; D remains ambiguous. Trimming removed 1 base at V and 2 bases at J, with 10 bases between. The CDR3 has 15 amino acids. The germline CDR1 and CDR2 sequences are MGHRA and YSYEKL. The CDR3 sequence: CASSQAPVNTDTQYF. As DNA, the CDR3 is TGCGCCAGCAGCCAAGCGCCGGTTAACACAGATACGCAGTATTTT.

V and J are TRBV20-1 and TRBJ1-1; D not resolved. CDR3 length equals 11 residues. Germline loops: CDR1 DFQATT, CDR2 SNEGSKA (reference sequence). V was trimmed by 7 bases and J by 7 bases, leaving 13 bases between them. This CDR3 is CSVGGQFEAFF. CDR3 nucleotides: TGCAGTGTAGGAGGGCAGTTTGAAGCTTTCTTT.

This clonotype showed up just a few times. This rearrangement joins TRBV5-1 to TRBJ2-5; D is unresolved. V was shortened by 0 bases and J by 5 bases, with 14 bases between the two germline ends. CDR3 length: 15 amino acids. Germline V gene lookup returns CDR1 SGHRS and CDR2 YFSETQ. CDR3 in amino acids: CASSLALVAHETQYF. CDR3 bases: TGCGCCAGCAGCTTGGCCCTGGTAGCCCACGAGACCCAGTACTTC. The full variable domain, in which reference TRBV5-1 and TRBJ2-5 provide the parts outside the CDR3, is KAGVTQTPRYLIKTRGQQVTLSCSPISGHRSVSWYQQTPGQGLQFLFEYFSETQRNKGNFPGRFSGRQFSNSRSEMNVSTLELGDSALYLCASSLALVAHETQYFGPGTRLLVL.